This record looks at one T cell receptor (beta chain) sequence and its context. The antigen remains unidentified. Only in-frame clones appear in the TCRdb table, and some are missing; sequencing was by immunoSEQ multiplex PCR. Of under 200,000 clones in the sample, roughly 95% were seen once. The CDR3 contains 14 residues. Per the germline V gene, CDR1 is SNHLY and CDR2 is FYNNEI. The junction had 9 bases not matched to a gene; V was cut back by 11 bases and J by 2 bases. The record originates from a study of cytomegalovirus exposure and HLA in healthy donors. Study results and limitations: The classifier reportedly diagnosed cytomegalovirus status with high sensitivity and specificity. Confirmation was obtained in vitro that a few CMV-associated chains are specific for CMV antigens. There were some public TCRs occurring in many donors, but most TCR sequences were rare.

Sequencing was carried out using PBMCs. The chain joins TRBV2 to TRBJ1-2; TRBD1 matches 9 bases. This TCR was sampled from a woman aged 18-35 years in good health and CMV-seronegative. CDR3 amino acids: CAGGIGQGNYGYTF. CDR3 sequence (DNA): TGTGCCGGAGGGATAGGACAGGGGAACTATGGCTACACCTTC. The full variable domain, its missing parts supplied by reference TRBV2 and TRBJ1-2, is EPEVTQTPSHQVTQMGQEVILRCVPISNHLYFYWYRQILGQKVEFLVSFYNNEISEKSEIFDDQFSVERPDGSNFTLKIRSTKLEDSAMYFCAGGIGQGNYGYTFGSGTRLTVV.